The sequence of this TCR beta chain was determined in a study of T cells in Graves' hyperthyroidism and ophthalmopathy. Whole-study context: Before any treatment, at initial diagnosis, peripheral blood was collected.

RNA transcripts yielded amplified TCR beta CDR3 regions. In the first-round RT-PCR of the TCR CDR3, the HTBI primer set was used. TCRdb itself ran the multiplex PCR reads through MiXCR, one entry per CDR3 protein. The sample has 450,000 to 650,000 distinct CDR3 sequences; 17% are singletons. Study-level results: Blood samples included most of the expanded thyroid clonotypes exceeding 0.001. Before onset, by a median of around 6.1 months, the model predicted ophthalmopathy.

PBMCs stemmed from around 9.3 ml fresh peripheral blood. V lost 3 bases to trimming and J lost 0 bases, with 11 bases between them. The CDR3 extends over 16 amino acids. Germline CDR1 and CDR2: SGHTA and FQGNSA. This clonotype was seen a few times. The antigen remains unidentified. The receptor was isolated from a woman under 30 with Graves' ophthalmopathy. The chain couples TRBV7-2 to TRBJ1-4, with a weak D call TRBD1 (5 bases). Input material: blood. The CDR3 loop is CASSLVGAATNEKLFF. DNA for the CDR3: TGTGCCAGCAGCTTGGTCGGGGCTGCAACTAATGAAAAACTGTTTTTT. Based on the CDR3 plus reference TRBV7-2 and TRBJ1-4, the full variable domain is GAGVSQSPSNKVTEKGKDVELRCDPISGHTALYWYRQSLGQGLEFLIYFQGNSAPDKSGLPSDRFSAERTGGSVSTLTIQRTQQEDSAVYLCASSLVGAATNEKLFFGSGTQLSVL.